This T cell receptor beta chain was obtained from a study of cytomegalovirus exposure and HLA in healthy donors. Findings and caveats of the study: The investigators catalogued 164 TCR beta chains as cytomegalovirus-associated.

Data came from immunoSEQ multiplex PCR; TCRdb stores just in-frame clones and leaves some out. The sample contains around 130,000 clones, just under 90% of which appear only once. CDR3 length: 16 amino acids. The trim removed 5 bases at V and 4 bases at J, leaving 11 bases unmatched. Germline V gives CDR1 SGHVS, CDR2 FNYEAQ. A remark on this clone: What it binds is not known.

This clonotype was sampled from a man aged 30-40 years in good health and CMV-seronegative. This chain joins TRBV7-6 and TRBJ1-2, with TRBD1 matching over 9 bases. Source material: PBMCs. In nucleotides, the CDR3 is TGTGCCAGCAGCCCGGGACAGGGAACCCTAGTCTATGGCTACACCTTC. This codes for CASSPGQGTLVYGYTF.